This T cell receptor (beta chain) emerged from a study of control samples from healthy donors and cancer patients. Trimming took off 1 base at V and 6 bases at J, with 7 bases between the two ends. This CDR3 region has 12 residues. Germline values: CDR1 KGHSH, CDR2 LQKENI. Sequenced by immunoSEQ multiplex PCR; TCRdb stores in-frame clones only, minus some. The sample lists around 84,000 clones, around 83% seen once, with around a tenth in the top ten. The receptor comes from a man in his sixties with head and neck cancer. Sequencing was carried out using PBMCs. This chain joins TRBV18 and TRBJ2-7; D tentatively fits TRBD1 or TRBD2 (5 bases each). Here the CDR3 DNA reads TGTGCCAGCTCACCACAGGGGAGCGAGCAGTACTTC. Translating it yields CASSPQGSEQYF.